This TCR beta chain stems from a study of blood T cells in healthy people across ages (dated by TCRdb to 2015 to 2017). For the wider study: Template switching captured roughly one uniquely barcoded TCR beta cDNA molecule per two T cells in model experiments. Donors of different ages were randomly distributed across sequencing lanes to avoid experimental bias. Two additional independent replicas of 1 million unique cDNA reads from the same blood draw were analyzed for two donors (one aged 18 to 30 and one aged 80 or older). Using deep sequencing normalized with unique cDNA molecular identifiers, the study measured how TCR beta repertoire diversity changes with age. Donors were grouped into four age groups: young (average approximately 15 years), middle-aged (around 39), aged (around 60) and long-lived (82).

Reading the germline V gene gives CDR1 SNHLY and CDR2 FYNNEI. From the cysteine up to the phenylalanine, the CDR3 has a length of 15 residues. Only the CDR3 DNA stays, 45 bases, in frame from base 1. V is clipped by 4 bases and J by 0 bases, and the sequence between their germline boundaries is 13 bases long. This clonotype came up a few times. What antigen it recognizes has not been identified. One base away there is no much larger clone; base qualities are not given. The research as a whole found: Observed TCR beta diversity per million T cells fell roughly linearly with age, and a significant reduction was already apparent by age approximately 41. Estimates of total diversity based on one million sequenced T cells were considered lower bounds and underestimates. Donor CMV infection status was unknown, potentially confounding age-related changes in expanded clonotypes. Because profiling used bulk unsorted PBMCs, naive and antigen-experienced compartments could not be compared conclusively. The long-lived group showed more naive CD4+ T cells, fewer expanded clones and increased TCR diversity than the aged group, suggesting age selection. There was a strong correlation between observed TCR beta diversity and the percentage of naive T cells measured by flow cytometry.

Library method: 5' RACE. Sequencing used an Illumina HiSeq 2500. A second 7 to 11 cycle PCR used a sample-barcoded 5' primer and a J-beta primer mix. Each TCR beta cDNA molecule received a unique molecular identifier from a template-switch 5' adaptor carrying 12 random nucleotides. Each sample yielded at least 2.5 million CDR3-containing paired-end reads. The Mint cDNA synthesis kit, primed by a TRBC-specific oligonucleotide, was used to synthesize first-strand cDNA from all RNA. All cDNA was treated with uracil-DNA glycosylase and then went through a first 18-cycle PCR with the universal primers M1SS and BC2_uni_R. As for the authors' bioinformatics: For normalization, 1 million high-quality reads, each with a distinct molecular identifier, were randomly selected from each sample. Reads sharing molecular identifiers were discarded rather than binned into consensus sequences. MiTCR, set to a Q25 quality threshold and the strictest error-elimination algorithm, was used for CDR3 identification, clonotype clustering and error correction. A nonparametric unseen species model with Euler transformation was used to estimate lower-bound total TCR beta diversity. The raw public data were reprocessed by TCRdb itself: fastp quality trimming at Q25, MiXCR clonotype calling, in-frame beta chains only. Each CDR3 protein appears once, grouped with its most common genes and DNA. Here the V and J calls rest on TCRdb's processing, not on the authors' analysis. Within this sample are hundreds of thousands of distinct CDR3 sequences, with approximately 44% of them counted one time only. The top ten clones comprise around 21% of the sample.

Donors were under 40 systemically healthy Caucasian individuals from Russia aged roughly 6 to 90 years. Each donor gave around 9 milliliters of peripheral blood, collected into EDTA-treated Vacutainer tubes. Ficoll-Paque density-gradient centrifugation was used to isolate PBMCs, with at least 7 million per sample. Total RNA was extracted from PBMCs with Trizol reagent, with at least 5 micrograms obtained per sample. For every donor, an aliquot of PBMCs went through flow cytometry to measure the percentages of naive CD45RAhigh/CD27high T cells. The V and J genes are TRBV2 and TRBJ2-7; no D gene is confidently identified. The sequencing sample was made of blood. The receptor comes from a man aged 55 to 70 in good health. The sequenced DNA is TGTGCCAGCAGTGGAGAGACAACGAGCTCCTACGAGCAGTACTTC. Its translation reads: CASSGETTSSYEQYF.